The 14 T cell receptor beta chains given below trace back to one sample, sequenced in a study of blood T cells in healthy people across ages. Through a sample-barcoded 5' primer and a J-beta primer mix, a second PCR was run for roughly 7 to 11 cycles. Each CDR3 protein is one row after TCRdb ran MiXCR on the 5' RACE reads. The data contain 700,000 to 850,000 distinct CDR3 sequences, about 53% of them singletons. Source material: blood. These receptors originate from a man at least 80 years old in good health.

This clonotype was seen a handful of times. This chain connects TRBV6-5 to TRBJ2-3, with 16 bases aligning to TRBD2. The V and J ends lost 6 bases and 14 bases, in that order; junction bases with no gene match: 14. CDR1 is MNHEY, CDR2 SVGAGI, per germline. CDR3 length equals 16 residues. The CDR3 spells CASRSGLAGGTRYAYF. CDR3 coding DNA: TGTGCCAGCAGGTCGGGACTAGCGGGAGGGACCCGATACGCGTATTTT.

The chain couples TRBV5-4 to TRBJ2-1; D unresolved. Trimming left V 4 bases short and J 9 bases short, with 17 bases between. The CDR3 length is 14 residues. Germline-derived CDR1 and CDR2 are SGHNT and YYREEE (reference sequence). The DNA for the CDR3 is TGTGCCAGCAGCGGTGGGTCTCTCAAGGGTGAGCAGTTCTTC. Its translation is CASSGGSLKGEQFF.

The chain is built from TRBV25-1 and TRBJ2-1; no firm D call. This CDR3 has 12 residues. The V and J ends lost 4 bases and 9 bases respectively, with 10 bases between them. From germline, CDR1 is MGHDK and CDR2 SYGVNS. In DNA form, the CDR3 reads TGTGCCAGCAGTGGTGCCTCTATTGAGCAGTTCTTC. This encodes CASSGASIEQFF.

The V call is TRBV6-4, the J call TRBJ2-1; 15 positions match TRBD2. Unmatched junction bases numbered 9, after V lost 2 bases and J lost 7 bases. From germline, CDR1 is MRHNA and CDR2 SNTAGT. This CDR3 spans 18 amino acids. DNA of the CDR3: TGTGCCAGCAGTGACACCCCGCGGACTAGCGGGAGGGGGAATGAGCAGTTCTTC. Protein product: CASSDTPRTSGRGNEQFF.

The chain joins TRBV2 to TRBJ1-1; possibly TRBD1 for D (6 bases). The CDR3 runs to 14 residues. Trimming shortened V by 6 bases and J by 0 bases, and 11 bases separated the two germline ends. CDR1 is SNHLY, CDR2 FYNNEI, per germline. The chain's CDR3 is CASRDRYMNTEAFF. Here the CDR3 DNA reads TGTGCCAGCAGAGACAGGTACATGAACACTGAAGCTTTCTTT.

This clonotype was picked up a small number of times. Here the CDR3 DNA reads TGTGCCAGCAGCTTAATCCCCGCCGGACAAAAGACCCAGTACTTC. This encodes CASSLIPAGQKTQYF. The rearrangement links TRBV7-3 to TRBJ2-5, with a tentative D call TRBD1 (5 bases). Germline CDR1 and CDR2: SGHTA and FQGTGA. Trimming stripped 1 base from V and 6 bases from J, with 15 bases between. This CDR3 comprises 15 residues.

V gene TRBV20-1 combines with J gene TRBJ2-1; the match to TRBD2 covers 10 bases. Germline V gene sequence: CDR1 DFQATT, CDR2 SNEGSKA (reference sequence). V lost 1 base to trimming and J lost 7 bases; unmatched junction nucleotides: 16. The CDR3 runs to 18 residues. CDR3 loop: CSARVQSQELAGRNEQFF. The CDR3 nucleotides are TGCAGTGCTAGAGTCCAAAGCCAGGAACTAGCGGGACGGAATGAGCAGTTCTTC.

The J gene is TRBJ2-1, the V gene TRBV20-1; tentatively, D is TRBD1 (8 bases). Germline V gene data show CDR1 as DFQATT and CDR2 as SNEGSKA (reference sequence). The CDR3 contains 13 residues. The germline V and J ends were trimmed by 2 bases and 9 bases, with 14 bases remaining between them. This CDR3 is CSARRSGTGEQFF. The CDR3 DNA sequence: TGCAGTGCTAGAAGGAGCGGGACAGGTGAGCAGTTCTTC.

Notes on this clonotype: This could be a read error, since a much larger clone is one nucleotide away. The rearrangement links TRBV20-1 to TRBJ2-5; 8 bases are shared with TRBD2. The J call may not be correct, given that the DNA end is closer to TRBJ2-1. Germline V lookup: CDR1 DFQATT, CDR2 SNEGSKA (reference sequence). The CDR3 runs to 14 residues. The CDR3 region has the DNA TGCAGTGCTAGAAGACTAGCGCTCCAAGAGACCCAGTTCTTC. Encoded protein: CSARRLALQETQFF.

This chain links TRBV5-1 with TRBJ2-7; 8 positions agree with TRBD2. Per the germline V gene, CDR1 is SGHRS and CDR2 is YFSETQ. This CDR3 comprises 16 residues. After removal of 3 bases from V and 1 base from J, the junction contained 9 bases not matched to a gene. The CDR3 is CASSYPSSGRSYEQYF. DNA of the CDR3: TGCGCCAGCAGCTACCCCTCTAGCGGGCGATCCTACGAGCAGTACTTC. Combining the CDR3 with reference TRBV5-1 and TRBJ2-7 gives the whole variable domain KAGVTQTPRYLIKTRGQQVTLSCSPISGHRSVSWYQQTPGQGLQFLFEYFSETQRNKGNFPGRFSGRQFSNSRSEMNVSTLELGDSALYLCASSYPSSGRSYEQYFGPGTRLTVT.

This sequence joins TRBV25-1 and TRBJ1-1; weak D call: TRBD1 (6 bases). V was cut by 2 bases and J by 0 bases, with 10 bases left in between. Germline V gene sequence: CDR1 MGHDK, CDR2 SYGVNS. The length of the CDR3 is 15 residues. The CDR3 DNA reads TGTGCCAGCAGTGAAAGGACAGCTCTGAACACTGAAGCTTTCTTT. Protein product: CASSERTALNTEAFF.

This chain joins TRBV3-1 and TRBJ1-2; the D is unclear. Trimming cost V 0 bases and J 3 bases, with 8 bases left between them. Germline V gene sequence: CDR1 LGHDT, CDR2 YNNKEL (reference sequence). CDR3 length: 14 residues. As DNA, the CDR3 is TGTGCCAGCAGCCAAGAAGTTCGTCACTATGGCTACACCTTC. Translated, it gives CASSQEVRHYGYTF.

This clonotype was counted between two and nine times. This rearrangement joins TRBV18 to TRBJ1-6; D not resolved. The CDR3 is 14 residues long. V shed 4 bases and J shed 5 bases, with 9 bases lying between them. Germline V gives CDR1 KGHSH, CDR2 LQKENI. The CDR3: CASSRDTDNSPLHF. In nucleotides, the CDR3 is TGTGCCAGCTCACGGGATACGGATAATTCACCCCTCCACTTT.

The chain joins TRBV28 to TRBJ2-7; TRBD2 might be the D (5 bases). The CDR3 is 14 residues long. Trimming took 5 bases from V and 6 from J, leaving 17 bases between them. Germline V lookup: CDR1 MDHEN, CDR2 SYDVKM. DNA for the CDR3: TGTGCCAGCAGTCCCACGGCCCCCGCGGGCGAGCAGTACTTC. This sequence encodes CASSPTAPAGEQYF.